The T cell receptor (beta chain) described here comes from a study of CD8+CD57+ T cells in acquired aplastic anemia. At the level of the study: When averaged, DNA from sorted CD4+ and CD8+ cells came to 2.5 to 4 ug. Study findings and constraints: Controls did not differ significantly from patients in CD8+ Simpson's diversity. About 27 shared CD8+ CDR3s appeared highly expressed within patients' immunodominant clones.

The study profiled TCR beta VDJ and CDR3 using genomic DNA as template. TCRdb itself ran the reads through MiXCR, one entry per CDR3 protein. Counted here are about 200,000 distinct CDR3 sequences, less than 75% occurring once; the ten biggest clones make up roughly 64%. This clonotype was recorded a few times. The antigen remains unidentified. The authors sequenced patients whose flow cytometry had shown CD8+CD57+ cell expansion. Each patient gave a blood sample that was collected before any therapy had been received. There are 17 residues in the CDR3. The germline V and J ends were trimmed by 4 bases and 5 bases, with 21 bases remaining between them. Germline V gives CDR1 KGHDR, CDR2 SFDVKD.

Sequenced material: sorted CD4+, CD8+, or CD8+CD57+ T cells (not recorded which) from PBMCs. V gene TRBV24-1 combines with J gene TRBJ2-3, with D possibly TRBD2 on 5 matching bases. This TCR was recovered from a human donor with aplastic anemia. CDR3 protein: CATSDLPIATAGDTQYF. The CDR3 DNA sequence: TGTGCCACCAGTGACCTCCCGATTGCCACGGCGGGAGATACGCAGTATTTT.